The 10 T cell receptor beta chains presented below share a single source sample, sequenced in a study of siplizumab effects on memory and regulatory T cells. The assay was immunoSEQ multiplex PCR, and TCRdb's table has in-frame clones only and misses some. The sample holds about 50,000 clones, 93% seen once. The sample taken for sequencing was CD8+ T cells sorted from blood. These receptor sequences come from a human donor in good health.

The V call is TRBV11-2, the J call TRBJ2-3, with D perhaps matching TRBD2 (6 bases). Germline loops: CDR1 SGHAT, CDR2 FQNNGV. Trimming took off 5 bases at V and 7 bases at J, with 19 bases between the two ends. The CDR3 contains 15 residues. CDR3 residues: CASSPPEGLIHTQYF. The DNA for the CDR3 is TGTGCCAGCAGCCCGCCGGAGGGCCTAATACATACGCAGTATTTT. Combining the CDR3 with reference TRBV11-2 and TRBJ2-3 gives the whole variable domain EAGVAQSPRYKIIEKRQSVAFWCNPISGHATLYWYQQILGQGPKLLIQFQNNGVVDDSQLPKDRFSAERLKGVDSTLKIQPAKLEDSAVYLCASSPPEGLIHTQYFGPGTRLTVL.

The chain links TRBV29-1 to TRBJ1-1; unclear D gene. Trimming shortened V by 2 bases and J by 8 bases, and 12 bases separated the two germline ends. The CDR3 sequence is 12 residues long. Germline V gene sequence: CDR1 SQVTM, CDR2 ANQGSEA. As DNA, the CDR3 is TGCAGCGTTGAATCTGAGGCAGTCGAAGCTTTCTTT. Translated, it gives CSVESEAVEAFF.

This clone has only one observation. CDR3 region: CASISGDATYNEQFF. CDR3 DNA: TGTGCCAGCATATCCGGGGACGCCACCTACAATGAGCAGTTCTTC. This rearrangement joins TRBV7-2 to TRBJ2-1; D is tentatively TRBD1 or TRBD2 (5 bases each). With 7 bases removed from V and 2 bases from J, the gap between germline ends came to 15 bases. Germline values: CDR1 SGHTA, CDR2 FQGNSA. This CDR3 has 15 residues.

CDR3 residues: CASRQLWMAFF. The CDR3 DNA reads as TGTGCCAGTCGCCAACTTTGGATGGCTTTCTTT. J is TRBJ1-1 and V is TRBV19; D gene ambiguous. The CDR3 spans 11 residues. Germline values: CDR1 LNHDA, CDR2 SQIVND (reference sequence). V was pared by 8 bases and J by 11 bases, with 15 bases between.

This chain uses TRBV7-9 with TRBJ1-5; D might be TRBD1 (5 bases). The germline V gene encodes CDR1 SEHNR and CDR2 FQNEAQ (reference sequence). Between the trimmed V and J ends, which lost 4 bases and 0 bases, there was a span of 16 bases. The CDR3 consists of 17 residues. The CDR3 bases are TGTGCCAGCAGCTGGGGGGGGAGGTATGATAGCAATCAGCCCCAGCATTTT. This sequence encodes CASSWGGRYDSNQPQHF.

The J gene is TRBJ2-7, the V gene TRBV7-9; 8 positions agree with TRBD2. Germline V CDR1 and CDR2: SEHNR, FQNEAQ (reference sequence). This CDR3 is 14 amino acids long. With 3 bases clipped from V and 4 bases from J, the junction kept 5 bases outside the gene matches. CDR3 nucleotide sequence: TGTGCCAGCAGCTTCCTGGGACTAGAATACGAGCAGTACTTC. This codes for CASSFLGLEYEQYF.

This clone has a single count. In DNA, the CDR3 is TGTGCCAGCACCCTACTAGGACGGGCGCAGCCCCAGCATTTT. Encoded protein: CASTLLGRAQPQHF. This chain links TRBV6-5 with TRBJ1-5, with D unclear. This CDR3 region has 14 residues. Germline CDR1 reads MNHEY; CDR2 reads SVGAGI. Trimming removed 7 bases at V and 7 bases at J, with 17 bases between.

The chain links TRBV9 to TRBJ2-7, with 9 bases matching TRBD2. Trimming removed 2 bases from V and 3 bases from J; junction bases left unmatched: 6. This CDR3 has 15 residues. The germline CDR1 and CDR2 sequences are SGDLS and YYNGEE. CDR3 residues: CASSVGAGGGYEQYF. CDR3 coding DNA: TGTGCCAGCAGCGTGGGAGCGGGAGGCGGCTACGAGCAGTACTTC. The full variable domain, rest sourced from reference TRBV9 and TRBJ2-7, is DSGVTQTPKHLITATGQRVTLRCSPRSGDLSVYWYQQSLDQGLQFLIQYYNGEERAKGNILERFSAQQFPDLHSELNLSSLELGDSALYFCASSVGAGGGYEQYFGPGTRLTVT.

The chain combines TRBV6-5 with TRBJ1-1; 9 positions agree with TRBD1. The V and J ends lost 6 bases and 4 bases, in that order; junction bases with no gene match: 9. The CDR3 contains 15 residues. Germline CDR1 is MNHEY and CDR2 is SVGAGI. The CDR3, as DNA: TGTGCCAGCAGCCCACCGGGACAGGGAGGCACTGAAGCTTTCTTT. Translating gives CASSPPGQGGTEAFF.

J is TRBJ1-4 and V is TRBV4-1; D is unclear. The CDR3 runs 15 residues. V shed 5 bases and J shed 0 bases, with 10 bases lying between them. The V gene's germline CDR1 is MGHRA and CDR2 YSYEKL. The DNA for the CDR3 is TGCGCCAGCAGCTATGATTTTGCAACTAATGAAAAACTGTTTTTT. Amino acids: CASSYDFATNEKLFF.